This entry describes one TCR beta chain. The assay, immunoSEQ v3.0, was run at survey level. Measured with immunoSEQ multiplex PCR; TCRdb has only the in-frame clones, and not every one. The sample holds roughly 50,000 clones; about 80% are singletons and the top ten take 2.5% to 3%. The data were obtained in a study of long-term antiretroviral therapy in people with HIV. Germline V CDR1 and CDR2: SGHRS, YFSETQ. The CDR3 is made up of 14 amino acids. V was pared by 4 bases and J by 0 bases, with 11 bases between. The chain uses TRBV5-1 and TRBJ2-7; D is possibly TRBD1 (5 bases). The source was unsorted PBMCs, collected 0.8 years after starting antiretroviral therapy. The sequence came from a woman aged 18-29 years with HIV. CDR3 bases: TGCGCCAGCAGCGAACAGGCTAGCTCCTACGAGCAGTACTTC. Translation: CASSEQASSYEQYF.